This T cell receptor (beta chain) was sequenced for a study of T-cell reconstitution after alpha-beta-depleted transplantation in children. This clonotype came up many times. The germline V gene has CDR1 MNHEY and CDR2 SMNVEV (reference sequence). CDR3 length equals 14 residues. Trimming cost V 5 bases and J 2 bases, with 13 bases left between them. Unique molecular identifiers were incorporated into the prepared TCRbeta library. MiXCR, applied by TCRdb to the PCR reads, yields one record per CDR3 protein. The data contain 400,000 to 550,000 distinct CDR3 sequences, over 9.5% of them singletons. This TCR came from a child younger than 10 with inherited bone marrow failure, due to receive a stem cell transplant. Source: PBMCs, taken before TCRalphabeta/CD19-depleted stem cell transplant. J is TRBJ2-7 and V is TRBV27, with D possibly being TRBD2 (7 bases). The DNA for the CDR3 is TGTGCCAGCAGTCCGGGCGGGGGCCCCTACGAGCAGTACTTC. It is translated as CASSPGGGPYEQYF.